These T cell receptor beta chains were read from a single sample in a study of beta chain features in type 1 diabetes. The method was immunoSEQ multiplex PCR; TCRdb's version includes in-frame clones alone and lacks a portion of them. The top ten clones hold approximately 0.019% of a sample with some 400,000 clones, more than 12% of them seen once. The sample was naive CD4+ T cells from blood. These receptors came from a woman aged 18-29 years in good health. CDR3s include the opening cysteine and the closing phenylalanine or tryptophan. A D gene is named only where the DNA matches it firmly. Where a row states a size, it is once, few, many or the class of an expanded clone; other rows omit it.

>.|TRBV18|TRBJ2-1|.
TGTGCCAGCTCACCACCGTCCGCCCCTGGAGATGAGCAGTTCTTC
CASSPPSAPGDEQFF
>few|TRBV5-4|TRBJ2-7|TRBD2
TGTGCCAGCAGCTTGGTGAGGACTAGCGACTCCTACGAGCAGTACTTC
CASSLVRTSDSYEQYF
>.|TRBV15|TRBJ1-1|.
TGTGCCACCAGCAGAGGGGGGGGGCGAAACACTGAAGCTTTCTTT
CATSRGGGRNTEAFF
>few|TRBV28|TRBJ2-4|.
TGTGCCAGCAGTTTCTATGACATTCAGTACTTC
CASSFYDIQYF
>few|TRBV5-1|TRBJ2-6|.
TGCGCCAGCAGCGCCAGCTCTGGGGCCAACGTCCTGACTTTC
CASSASSGANVLTF
>few|TRBV6-6|TRBJ2-5|TRBD1
TGTGCCAGCAGTCCAAGGGACAGGGGGCAAGAGACCCAGTACTTC
CASSPRDRGQETQYF
>.|TRBV7-2|TRBJ1-5|.
TGTGCCAGCAGCCTCAGGGGCAATCAGCCCCAGCATTTT
CASSLRGNQPQHF
>few|TRBV19|TRBJ1-1|.
TGTGCCAGTAAGGAGGGGACCCTGAACACTGAAGCTTTCTTT
CASKEGTLNTEAFF
>few|TRBV5-1|TRBJ2-5|TRBD1
TGCGCCAGCAGCTCCGGACAGGGAAGTGAGACCCAGTACTTC
CASSSGQGSETQYF
>.|TRBV28|TRBJ2-3|TRBD2
TGTGCCAGCAGTCAAGCGGGAACCGTCAACACAGATACGCAGTATTTT
CASSQAGTVNTDTQYF
>.|TRBV29-1|TRBJ2-1|.
TGCAGCGTTGAGTCCTACCTCGAGCAGTTCTTC
CSVESYLEQFF
>few|TRBV29-1|TRBJ1-1|TRBD1
TGCAGCGTGGACGGACAGGTTGAAGCTTTCTTT
CSVDGQVEAFF
>few|TRBV30|TRBJ2-3|.
TGTGCCTGGGCGGCTCGGAACACAGATACGCAGTATTTT
CAWAARNTDTQYF
>.|TRBV20-1|TRBJ2-1|.
TGCAGTGCAACTACTATGAGGCAGTTCTTC
CSATTMRQFF
>.|TRBV30|TRBJ2-3|.
TGTGCCTGGAGTGTACTAGTGGCGGGGGATACGCAGTATTTT
CAWSVLVAGDTQYF
>.|TRBV29-1|TRBJ2-1|.
TGCAGCGTTGAAGTTCACGGGAAATTTGAGCAGTTCTTC
CSVEVHGKFEQFF
>few|TRBV6-1|TRBJ2-5|TRBD2
TGTGCCAGCAGTCGACTAGCGGGAGGACTGGAGACCCAGTACTTC
CASSRLAGGLETQYF
>.|TRBV16|TRBJ2-1|TRBD2
TGTGCCAGCAGCCAGGGGACTAGGGGCGCGGGTGAGCAGTTCTTC
CASSQGTRGAGEQFF
>.|TRBV6-5|TRBJ1-2|.
TGTGCCAGCAGTTCACGACTGGCCTTGGGGGCCTATGGCTACACCTTC
CASSSRLALGAYGYTF
>few|TRBV9|TRBJ2-1|.
TGTGCCAGCAGCGTAGCGGGAGTCCAGTACAATGAGCAGTTCTTC
CASSVAGVQYNEQFF
>.|TRBV5-6|TRBJ2-7|.
TGTGCCAGCAGCTCTTTGTTCCGACACGAGTACTTC
CASSSLFRHEYF
>few|TRBV29-1|TRBJ2-1|.
TGCAGCGTTTTGCAGGGCCCCATCTCCTACAATGAGCAGTTCTTC
CSVLQGPISYNEQFF
>.|TRBV6-1|TRBJ1-2|.
TGTGCCAGCAGTGAAGTTTTTGGGACATATGGCTACACCTTC
CASSEVFGTYGYTF
>.|TRBV11-3|TRBJ2-5|TRBD1
TGTGCCAGCAGCACCGGGACAGGGGCGGAAGAGACCCAGTACTTC
CASSTGTGAEETQYF
>few|TRBV6-1|TRBJ2-5|.
TGTGCCAGCAGTGAAGGGGCAGGGTCACAAGAGACCCAGTACTTC
CASSEGAGSQETQYF
>few|TRBV29-1|TRBJ2-7|.
TGCAGCGTTCTTGTCCCCCTTGCAGGGGCCTACGAGCAGTACTTC
CSVLVPLAGAYEQYF
>.|TRBV7-2|TRBJ2-2|TRBD1
TGTGCCAGCAGCTTAGGACAGGGAGAGCCGTTTTTT
CASSLGQGEPFF
>.|TRBV6-1|TRBJ2-5|TRBD2
TGTGCCAGCCGAGCGGGAGCCCGGGAGACCCAGTACTTC
CASRAGARETQYF
>.|TRBV7-8|TRBJ2-5|.
TGTGCCAGCAGCTTACCCCTAACGCAGAGGGAGACCCAGTACTTC
CASSLPLTQRETQYF
>.|TRBV27|TRBJ2-2|.
TGTGCCAGCAGCTCTAGATCCACCGGGGAGCTGTTTTTT
CASSSRSTGELFF
>few|TRBV14|TRBJ1-4|.
TGTGCCAGCAGCCCTCTCGAAAAACTGTTTTTT
CASSPLEKLFF
>.|TRBV5-6|TRBJ1-1|.
TGTGCCAGCAGCTTACTACAGGTGAAGAACACTGAAGCTTTCTTT
CASSLLQVKNTEAFF
>.|TRBV25-1|TRBJ2-5|TRBD1
TGTGCCAGCAGCCGCGGACAGGAGAGCCAAGAGACCCAGTACTTC
CASSRGQESQETQYF
>.|TRBV7-9|TRBJ1-2|TRBD1
TGTGCCAGCAGCCCAGGGGGCGGTGGCAAGGACTACACCTTC
CASSPGGGGKDYTF
>few|TRBV18|TRBJ2-5|.
TGTGCCAGCTCACCTCGGACAGTTCTCCAAGAGACCCAGTACTTC
CASSPRTVLQETQYF
>.|TRBV29-1|TRBJ1-3|.
TGCAGCGCATCAGAGCGCTCTGGAAACACCATATATTTT
CSASERSGNTIYF
>.|TRBV2|TRBJ1-5|.
TGTGCCAGCAGGAAGGTAGGGGCCGGCAGTGAACCCCAGCATTTT
CASRKVGAGSEPQHF
>.|TRBV9|TRBJ2-2|.
TGTGCCAGCAGCGTAGCTCCGAACACCGGGGAGCTGTTTTTT
CASSVAPNTGELFF
>.|TRBV27|TRBJ1-5|.
TGTGCCAGCAGTGTTGGACAGACCCTCGATCAGCCCCAGCATTTT
CASSVGQTLDQPQHF
>few|TRBV11-2|TRBJ2-2|.
TGTGCCAGCAGCTTTCCGAGATACACCGGGGAGCTGTTTTTT
CASSFPRYTGELFF
>.|TRBV7-3|TRBJ2-7|TRBD2
TGTGCCAGCAGCTTAACTAGCGGGAGCTCGGTGCAGTACTTC
CASSLTSGSSVQYF
>few|TRBV11-1|TRBJ2-7|TRBD1
TGTGCCAGCAGCGAAAGACAGGGGATCCGAGAGCAGTACTTC
CASSERQGIREQYF
>few|TRBV2|TRBJ1-5|TRBD1
TGTGCCAGCAGGGCCGGGACAGGGTATAATCAGCCCCAGCATTTT
CASRAGTGYNQPQHF
>.|TRBV7-2|TRBJ1-2|TRBD1
TGTGCCAGCAGCTCCGGACAGGGGGCCGGCGGCTACACCTTC
CASSSGQGAGGYTF
>few|TRBV21-1|TRBJ2-7|.
TGTGCCAGCAGCAATTCGGCCCATCGGACAGATTCCTACGAGCAGTACTTC
CASSNSAHRTDSYEQYF
>few|TRBV29-1|TRBJ1-2|.
TGCAGCGTTTTCAATCCCGGGACTAAAAACTATGGCTACACCTTC
CSVFNPGTKNYGYTF
>few|TRBV9|TRBJ2-5|TRBD2
TGTGCCAGCAGCAGGACTAGCGGACAAGAGACCCAGTACTTC
CASSRTSGQETQYF
>.|TRBV6-5|TRBJ2-5|TRBD2
TGTGCCAGCAGTTCCCCTAGCGGGAGCTCGAAGACCCAGTACTTC
CASSSPSGSSKTQYF
>.|TRBV11-2|TRBJ2-7|TRBD1
TGTGCCAGCAGCCTTGACAGGGTCTACGAGCAGTACTTC
CASSLDRVYEQYF